The present T cell receptor (beta chain) was sequenced within a study of cytomegalovirus exposure and HLA in healthy donors. Primers included in the PCR were 60 Vbeta and 13 Jbeta primers. Here immunoSEQ multiplex PCR was the method, and the copy in TCRdb shows in-frame clones only, minus some. The profile shows about 50,000 clones, approximately 70% of them singletons. This CDR3 has 16 amino acids. The germline V and J ends were trimmed by 2 bases and 0 bases, with 13 bases remaining between them. Germline-derived CDR1 and CDR2 are SEHNR and FQNEAQ (reference sequence). The TCR comes from a woman aged 45-59 years in good health and CMV-seronegative. Sequencing was performed on PBMCs. The chain uses TRBV7-9 and TRBJ1-1, with a weak D call TRBD1 (5 bases). The CDR3 spells CASSLFNQGMNTEAFF. The CDR3 DNA follows: TGTGCCAGCAGCTTATTTAATCAGGGCATGAACACTGAAGCTTTCTTT.